The table lists the clone carrying this TCR beta chain with a few counts. Antigen unknown. The entry originates in a study of T cells after yellow fever vaccination. Study in general: Fractions with few cells were prepared using SMART-Seq v4 Ultra Low Input. General study points: Abundant bulk-population clonotypes could contaminate the FACS-sorted repertoires. Clonotypes appearing in both CD4 and CD8 compartments existed, and their share was small.

Universal primer sites and UMIs were introduced during 5'RACE template-switching synthesis of TCR cDNA. TCRdb independently ran MiXCR on the 5' RACE reads; one entry per CDR3 protein. The sample contains around 610,000 distinct CDR3 sequences, roughly 12% of which appear only once. Trimming stripped 4 bases from V and 7 bases from J, with 9 bases between. Germline V CDR1 and CDR2: SGHKS, YYEKEE (reference sequence). CDR3 length equals 13 residues. The clonotype comes from a man aged 25-45 years who received the YFV17D yellow fever vaccine. V usage is TRBV5-5 and J usage is TRBJ1-6; D is ambiguous. Sequencing was performed on PBMCs, taken on the day of the yellow fever booster vaccination. The CDR3 DNA reads TGTGCCAGCAGCCCCCTCACGAATTCACCCCTCCACTTT. Its translation is CASSPLTNSPLHF.